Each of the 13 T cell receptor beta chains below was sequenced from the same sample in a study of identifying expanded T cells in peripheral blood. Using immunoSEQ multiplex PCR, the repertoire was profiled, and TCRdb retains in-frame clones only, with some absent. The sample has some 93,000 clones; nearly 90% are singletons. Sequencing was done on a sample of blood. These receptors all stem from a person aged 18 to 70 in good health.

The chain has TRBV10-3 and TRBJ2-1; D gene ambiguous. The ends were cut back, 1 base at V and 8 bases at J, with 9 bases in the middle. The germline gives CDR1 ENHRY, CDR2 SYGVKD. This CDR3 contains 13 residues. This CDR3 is CAISEYRLDEQFF. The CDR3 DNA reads TGTGCCATCAGTGAGTATAGGCTGGATGAGCAGTTCTTC.

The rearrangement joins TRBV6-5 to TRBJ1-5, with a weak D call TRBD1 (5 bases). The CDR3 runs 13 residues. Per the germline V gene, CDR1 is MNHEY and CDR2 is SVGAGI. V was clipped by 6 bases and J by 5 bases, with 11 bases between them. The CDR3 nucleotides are TGTGCCAGCAGGTTACAGGTCGATCAGCCCCAGCATTTT. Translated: CASRLQVDQPQHF.

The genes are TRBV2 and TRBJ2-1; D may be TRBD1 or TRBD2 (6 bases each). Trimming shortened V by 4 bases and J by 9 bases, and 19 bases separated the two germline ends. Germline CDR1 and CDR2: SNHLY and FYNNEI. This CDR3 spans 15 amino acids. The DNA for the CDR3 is TGTGCCAGCAGTGTCGAGGGGGGCGGCACCGGTGAGCAGTTCTTC. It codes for CASSVEGGGTGEQFF.

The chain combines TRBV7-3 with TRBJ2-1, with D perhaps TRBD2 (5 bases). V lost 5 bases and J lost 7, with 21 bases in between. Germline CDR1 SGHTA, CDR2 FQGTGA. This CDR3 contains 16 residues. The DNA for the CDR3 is TGTGCCAGCAGCCTCAACGGAGGTGGACTGGGAAATGAGCAGTTCTTC. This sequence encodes CASSLNGGGLGNEQFF. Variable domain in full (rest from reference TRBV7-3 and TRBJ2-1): GAGVSQTPSNKVTEKGKYVELRCDPISGHTALYWYRQSLGQGPEFLIYFQGTGAADDSGLPNDRFFAVRPEGSVSTLKIQRTERGDSAVYLCASSLNGGGLGNEQFFGPGTRLTVL.

CDR3 nucleotide sequence: TGCGCCAGCAGCTTGACGCGCGGTCCCCTACACAATGAGCAGTTCTTC. Its translation: CASSLTRGPLHNEQFF. The chain employs TRBV5-1 and TRBJ2-1; D is ambiguous. Looked up from germline, CDR1 is SGHRS and CDR2 is YFSETQ. The V gene lost 1 base and the J gene lost 5 bases, with 16 bases spanning the gap. The CDR3 has 16 amino acids.

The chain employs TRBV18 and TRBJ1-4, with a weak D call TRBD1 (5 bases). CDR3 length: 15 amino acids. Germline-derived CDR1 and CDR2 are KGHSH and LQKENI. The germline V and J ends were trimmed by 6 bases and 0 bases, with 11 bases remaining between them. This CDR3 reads CASSGQGATNEKLFF. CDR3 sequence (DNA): TGTGCCAGCTCGGGGCAGGGCGCAACTAATGAAAAACTGTTTTTT.

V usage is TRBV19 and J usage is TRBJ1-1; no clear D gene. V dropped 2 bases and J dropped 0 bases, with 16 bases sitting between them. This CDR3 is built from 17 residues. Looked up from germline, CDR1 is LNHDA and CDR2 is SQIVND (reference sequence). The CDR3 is CASSITPSGYMNTEAFF. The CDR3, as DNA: TGTGCCAGTAGTATAACTCCATCGGGATACATGAACACTGAAGCTTTCTTT.

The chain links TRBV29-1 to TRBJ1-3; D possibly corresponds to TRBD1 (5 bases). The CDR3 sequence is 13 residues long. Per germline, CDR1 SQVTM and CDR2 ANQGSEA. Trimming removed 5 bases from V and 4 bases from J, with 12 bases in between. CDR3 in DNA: TGCAGCGTTAGGGGCCCTCAGGGAAACACCATATATTTT. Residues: CSVRGPQGNTIYF. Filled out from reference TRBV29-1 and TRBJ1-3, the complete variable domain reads SAVISQKPSRDICQRGTSLTIQCQVDSQVTMMFWYRQQPGQSLTLIATANQGSEATYESGFVIDKFPISRPNLTFSTLTVSNMSPEDSSIYLCSVRGPQGNTIYFGEGSWLTVV.

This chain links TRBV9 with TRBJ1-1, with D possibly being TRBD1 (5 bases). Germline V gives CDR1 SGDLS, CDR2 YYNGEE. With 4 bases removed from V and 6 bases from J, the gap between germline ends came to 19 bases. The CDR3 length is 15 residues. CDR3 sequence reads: CASSPRGGVVPEAFF. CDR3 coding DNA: TGTGCCAGCAGCCCCCGAGGAGGGGTGGTCCCTGAAGCTTTCTTT.

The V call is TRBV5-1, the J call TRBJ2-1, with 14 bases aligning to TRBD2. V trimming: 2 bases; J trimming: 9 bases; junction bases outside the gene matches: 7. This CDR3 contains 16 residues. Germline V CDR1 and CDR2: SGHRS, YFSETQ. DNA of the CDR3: TGCGCCAGCAGCTTAGCGGGGACTAGCGGGAGTGGTGAGCAGTTCTTC. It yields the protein CASSLAGTSGSGEQFF.

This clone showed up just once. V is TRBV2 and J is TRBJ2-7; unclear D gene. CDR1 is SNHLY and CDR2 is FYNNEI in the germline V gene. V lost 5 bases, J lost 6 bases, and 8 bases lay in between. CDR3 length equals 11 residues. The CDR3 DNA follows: TGTGCCAGCAGTAAGGTCTCCGAGCAGTACTTC. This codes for CASSKVSEQYF.

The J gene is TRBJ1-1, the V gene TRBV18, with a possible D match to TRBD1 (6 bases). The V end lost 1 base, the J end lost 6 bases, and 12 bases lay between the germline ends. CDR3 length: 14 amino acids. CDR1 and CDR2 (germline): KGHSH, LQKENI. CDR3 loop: CASSPRGASAEAFF. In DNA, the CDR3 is TGTGCCAGCTCACCACGGGGGGCAAGCGCTGAAGCTTTCTTT.

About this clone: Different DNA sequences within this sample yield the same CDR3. The DNA of the CDR3 is TGCAGTGCTAGTCGGGATTATGGCTACACCTTC. It codes for CSASRDYGYTF. The chain has TRBV20-1 and TRBJ1-2; D remains ambiguous. This CDR3 region has 11 residues. Germline CDR1 is DFQATT and CDR2 is SNEGSKA (reference sequence). V was clipped by 3 bases and J by 5 bases, with 7 bases between them.